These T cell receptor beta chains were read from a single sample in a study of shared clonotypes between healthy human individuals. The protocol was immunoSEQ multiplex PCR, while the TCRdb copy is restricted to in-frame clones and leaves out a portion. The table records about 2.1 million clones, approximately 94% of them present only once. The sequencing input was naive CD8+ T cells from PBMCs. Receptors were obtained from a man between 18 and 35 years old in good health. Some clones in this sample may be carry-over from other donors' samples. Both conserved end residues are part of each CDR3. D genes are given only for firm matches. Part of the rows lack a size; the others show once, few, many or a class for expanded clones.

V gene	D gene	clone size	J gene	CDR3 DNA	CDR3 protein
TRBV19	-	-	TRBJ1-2	TGTGCCAGTAGTGACGGTCTCTATGGCTACACCTTC	CASSDGLYGYTF
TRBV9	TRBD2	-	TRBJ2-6	TGTGCCAGCAGCGTAAGGTTTAGCGGGACTGGGGCCAACGTCCTGACTTTC	CASSVRFSGTGANVLTF
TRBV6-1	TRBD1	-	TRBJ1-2	TGTGCCAGCAGTGAACCAGGACAGGGGTTGGGCTACACCTTC	CASSEPGQGLGYTF
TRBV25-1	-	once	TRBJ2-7	TGTGCCAGCAGTGACCTCTCGGTAGGAGGCGAGCAGTACTTC	CASSDLSVGGEQYF
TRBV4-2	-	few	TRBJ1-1	TGTGCCAGCAGCCAGACAGAGAGAGTTTTAAAAGCTTTCTTT	CASSQTERVLKAFF
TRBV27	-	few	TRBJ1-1	TGTGCCAGCAGTTTATCGGTTGGGTCGGGGAGGACTGAAGCTTTCTTT	CASSLSVGSGRTEAFF
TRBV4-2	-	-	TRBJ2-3	TGTGCCAGCAGCTTGTTCGTGGGTGATGCGCAGTATTTT	CASSLFVGDAQYF
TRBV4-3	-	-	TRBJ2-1	TGCGCCAGCAGCCAAGATTCGACAAGGATTTACAATGAGCAGTTCTTC	CASSQDSTRIYNEQFF
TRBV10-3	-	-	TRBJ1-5	TGTGCCATCAGTGAGGGTAGGGGAGAACAGCCCCAGCATTTT	CAISEGRGEQPQHF
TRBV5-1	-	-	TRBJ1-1	TGCGCCAGCAGCTTGGCCGGGTTTATGAACACTGAAGCTTTCTTT	CASSLAGFMNTEAFF
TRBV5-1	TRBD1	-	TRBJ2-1	TGCGCCAGCAGCCCGCGGCACAGGGGGCTCTACAATGAGCAGTTCTTC	CASSPRHRGLYNEQFF
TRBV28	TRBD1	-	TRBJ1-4	TGTGCCAGCAGTTTATTAGGGACAGGGGTTGAAAAACTGTTTTTT	CASSLLGTGVEKLFF
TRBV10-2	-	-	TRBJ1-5	TGCGCCAGCAACGAGGGCCTCTTAACGGAGCCCCAGCATTTT	CASNEGLLTEPQHF
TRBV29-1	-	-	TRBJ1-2	TGCAGCGTTGGGGAGGGACGGTTTAACTATGGCTACACCTTC	CSVGEGRFNYGYTF
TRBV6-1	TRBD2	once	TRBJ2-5	TGTGCCAGCAGGGGACTAGCGGGAGTGGACCAGTACTTC	CASRGLAGVDQYF
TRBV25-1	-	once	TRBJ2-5	TGTGCCAGCAACAAGGGCGGAGAGACCCAGTACTTC	CASNKGGETQYF
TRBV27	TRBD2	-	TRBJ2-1	TGTGCCAGCAGTGATTCTAGCGGGAGATCCTACAATGAGCAGTTCTTC	CASSDSSGRSYNEQFF
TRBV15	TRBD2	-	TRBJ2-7	TGTGCCACCAGCAGTGCGGGGACTAGCCGTACCTACGAGCAGTACTTC	CATSSAGTSRTYEQYF
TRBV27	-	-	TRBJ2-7	TGTGCCAGCAGGAGAACGCCCGCCTACGAGCAGTACTTC	CASRRTPAYEQYF
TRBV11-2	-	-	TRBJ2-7	TGTGCCAGCAGCTTCGTGTGGGGGGCGTCCCACGAGCAGTACTTC	CASSFVWGASHEQYF
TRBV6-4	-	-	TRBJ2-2	TGTGCCAGCAGTGGGGTCTTTAATTCGAACACCGGGGAGCTGTTTTTT	CASSGVFNSNTGELFF
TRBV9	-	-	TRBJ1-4	TGTGCCAGCAGCGGCGGTAGGACGATTAATGAAAAACTGTTTTTT	CASSGGRTINEKLFF
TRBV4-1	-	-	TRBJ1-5	TGCGCCAGCAGCCAAGAGGACAGTAGAAATCAGCCCCAGCATTTT	CASSQEDSRNQPQHF
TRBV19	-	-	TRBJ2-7	TGTGCCAGTAGTATACGGGCAGGGTACTACGAGCAGTACTTC	CASSIRAGYYEQYF
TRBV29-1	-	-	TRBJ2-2	TGCAGCGTTGAGGCGAACACCGGGGAGCTGTTTTTT	CSVEANTGELFF
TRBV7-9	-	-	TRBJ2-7	TGTGCCAGCAGCTTCCCATGGGACTCGGTATTAGTGCAGTACTTC	CASSFPWDSVLVQYF
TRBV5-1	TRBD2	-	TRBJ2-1	TGCGCCAGCAGCTTAGGGGCGGGACTAGCGGACAATGAGCAGTTCTTC	CASSLGAGLADNEQFF
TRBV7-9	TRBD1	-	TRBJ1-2	TGTGCCAGCAGACCCGACAGGGGGCGCCACTATGGCTACACCTTC	CASRPDRGRHYGYTF
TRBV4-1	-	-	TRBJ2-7	TGCGCCACCAACCTAAAGACAGGACCCTACGAGCAGTACTTC	CATNLKTGPYEQYF
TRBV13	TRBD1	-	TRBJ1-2	TGTGCCAGCAGCTTAGGGACAGGGCGAAACTATGGCTACACCTTC	CASSLGTGRNYGYTF
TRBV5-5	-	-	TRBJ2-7	TGTGCCAGCAGCTTGTTTCCAGGAGACGAGCAGTACTTC	CASSLFPGDEQYF
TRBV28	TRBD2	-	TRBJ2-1	TGTGCCAGCAGTTCCCTTCAGAGCGGGACTAATGAGCAGTTCTTC	CASSSLQSGTNEQFF
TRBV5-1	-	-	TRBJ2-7	TGCGCCAGCAGCTCCTCCTTTACGGGAGTGGCCTACGAGCAGTACTTC	CASSSSFTGVAYEQYF
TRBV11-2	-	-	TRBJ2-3	TGTGCCAGCGCTTACTTCACAGATACGCAGTATTTT	CASAYFTDTQYF
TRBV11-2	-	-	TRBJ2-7	TGTGCCAGCAGCTTAGGCCCAGGGTTCGAGCAGTACTTC	CASSLGPGFEQYF
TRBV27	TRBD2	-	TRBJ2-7	TGTGCCAGCAGTCTACCATCTCTAGCGGGAGACCCCTACGAGCAGTACTTC	CASSLPSLAGDPYEQYF
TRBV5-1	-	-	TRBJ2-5	TGCGCCAGCAGCCCGGGACGGTCCGCGGAGACCCAGTACTTC	CASSPGRSAETQYF
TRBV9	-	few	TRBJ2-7	TGTGCCAGCAGCGTAGGCGGCGAGAGCTCCTACGAGCAGTACTTC	CASSVGGESSYEQYF
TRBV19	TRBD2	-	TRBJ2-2	TGTGCCAGTAGTGCAGGACTAGCGAACACCGGGGAGCTGTTTTTT	CASSAGLANTGELFF